This T cell receptor beta chain was profiled in a study of T cell repertoires in cytomegalovirus infection. Study-wide background: It was the public TCR beta signatures that indicated both CMV infection and matching HLA type. Points from the study as a whole: CMV-specific HLA-C-restricted TCR beta clonotypes dominated the ex vivo response. Based on cumulative public TCR beta family frequency, carriers of CMV plus the relevant HLA were identified.

This clonotype came up many times. Its antigen remains unknown. Using its own MiXCR run on the reads, TCRdb lists one record per CDR3 protein. This table has roughly 320,000 distinct CDR3 sequences, 9% to 9.5% appearing once. Germline V gene data show CDR1 as MDHEN and CDR2 as SYDVKM. V dropped 4 bases and J dropped 2; count of bases not matched to a gene: 8. The CDR3 length is 17 residues. The specimen sequenced was PBMCs. The V and J genes are TRBV28 and TRBJ2-2; 9 nucleotides align to TRBD1. The TCR sequence derives from a human donor in good health (CMV status not recorded). Some clones in this sample may be carry-over from other donors' samples. The CDR3 bases are TGTGCCAGCAGTTCCCCGGGAACAGGGGGCAACACCGGGGAGCTGTTTTTT. It codes for CASSSPGTGGNTGELFF.